This TCR beta chain is from a study of cytomegalovirus exposure and HLA in healthy donors. Study findings and constraints: Excluded were some V segments that proved indistinguishable, including TRBV6-2 and TRBV6-3. Roughly even sequencing depth across donors was the assumption behind the presence/absence analyses.

Primers included in the PCR were 60 Vbeta and 13 Jbeta primers. Authors' data handling: Later analysis identified tens of millions of unique TCR beta chains, 10 million to 12 million shared. Method: immunoSEQ multiplex PCR; TCRdb's copy keeps in-frame clones and lacks some. V and J calls and clone size are copied from that table; D and trimming were computed from the DNA. The sample includes about 140,000 clones, about 80% of them seen just once. On this clone itself: Its antigen is unidentified.

This CDR3 is built from 13 residues. CDR1 is SQVTM, CDR2 ANQGSEA, per germline. V dropped 0 bases and J dropped 10; count of bases not matched to a gene: 3. The source is a young man in good health and CMV-seropositive. V is TRBV29-1 and J is TRBJ2-1; 10 positions agree with TRBD2. Sequencing was done on a sample of PBMCs. The CDR3 sequence: CSVEEFSGREQFF. The CDR3 nucleotides read TGCAGCGTTGAAGAGTTTAGCGGGAGGGAGCAGTTCTTC.